One and the same sample provided the 15 T cell receptor beta chains below, sequenced in a study of persistence of HIV-infected CD4 T cells. Stimulation used around 10 ug/mL lysate from CMV-infected fibroblasts. CD40L/CD69 double-negative CD45RO-high memory CD4+ T cells were collected. These TCRs are of unknown antigen specificity. This was the immunoSEQ version 4 assay in survey mode. Profiling relied on immunoSEQ multiplex PCR, and the TCRdb table lists in-frame clones only, not all of them. The data show roughly 30,000 clones, around 73% seen once. The material sequenced was CD4+ T cells sorted from PBMCs after roughly 18-hour stimulation, taken from a patient who received antiretroviral therapy. These receptors came from an adult woman with HIV who was CMV-seropositive.

The rearrangement uses TRBV19 and TRBJ1-1, with D unclear. V shed 7 bases and J shed 5 bases, with 14 bases lying between them. The germline gives CDR1 LNHDA, CDR2 SQIVND (reference sequence). The CDR3 is 13 residues long. The CDR3 DNA sequence: TGTGCCAGTATTGGAGTTGTGAGGACTGAAGCTTTCTTT. Its translation is CASIGVVRTEAFF.

This chain uses TRBV30 with TRBJ1-1; 7 bases are a match to TRBD1. The ends lost 0 bases at V and 1 base at J; junction bases unmatched: 8. Per germline, CDR1 GTSNPN and CDR2 SVGIG (reference sequence). The CDR3 totals 16 residues. The CDR3 DNA reads TGTGCCTGGAGTGTACCCGGGGGACAGCGGAACACTGAAGCTTTCTTT. This gives the protein CAWSVPGGQRNTEAFF. The variable domain in full, with the rest retrieved from reference TRBV30 and TRBJ1-1, is SQTIHQWPATLVQPVGSPLSLECTVEGTSNPNLYWYRQAAGRGLQLLFYSVGIGQISSEVPQNLSASRPQDRQFILSSKKLLLSDSGFYLCAWSVPGGQRNTEAFFGQGTRLTVV.

V and J are TRBV20-1 and TRBJ2-7, with 7 positions matching TRBD1. The length of the CDR3 is 12 residues. Germline V CDR1 and CDR2: DFQATT, SNEGSKA (reference sequence). Losses at the gene ends were 3 bases for V and 3 bases for J; bases not matched to a gene: 2. The CDR3 loop reads CSASSGGYEQYV. The CDR3, as DNA: TGCAGTGCTAGTTCAGGGGGCTACGAGCAGTACGTC.

The chain is built from TRBV7-9 and TRBJ2-3; D remains unclear. Germline V gene lookup returns CDR1 SEHNR and CDR2 FQNEAQ (reference sequence). Trimming took off 7 bases at V and 4 bases at J, with 12 bases between the two ends. The CDR3 runs 13 residues. Here the CDR3 reads CASNVHVADTQYF. The DNA of the CDR3 is TGTGCCAGCAACGTGCACGTCGCAGATACGCAGTATTTT.

This clone appeared a few times. The V and J genes are TRBV2 and TRBJ1-2; 7 bases map to TRBD1. Germline V gives CDR1 SNHLY, CDR2 FYNNEI. V shed 6 bases and J 3 bases; nucleotides not matched to a gene: 10. The length of the CDR3 is 15 residues. CDR3 protein: CASRPRTGRDYGYTF. Here the CDR3 DNA reads TGTGCCAGCAGACCCCGGACAGGCCGAGACTATGGCTACACCTTC.

The chain employs TRBV30 and TRBJ1-6, with TRBD1 matching over 7 bases. This CDR3 contains 15 residues. The V and J ends lost 6 bases and 3 bases, in that order; junction bases with no gene match: 8. Germline assignment: CDR1 GTSNPN and CDR2 SVGIG (reference sequence). The CDR3 DNA is TGTGCCTGCCACCGGACAGGAAACTATAATTCACCCCTCCACTTT. Its protein is CACHRTGNYNSPLHF.

CDR3 coding DNA: TGCGCCAGCAGTTTCCAGGGTACCGAAACCGGGGAGCTGTTTTTT. Translated: CASSFQGTETGELFF. V and J are TRBV10-2 and TRBJ2-2; a possible D gene is TRBD1 (5 bases). The CDR3 covers 15 residues. V was clipped by 5 bases and J by 5 bases, with 15 bases between them. Germline CDR1 and CDR2: WSHSY and SAAADI.

This chain links TRBV3-1 (or the pseudogene TRBV3-2) with TRBJ1-2, with D unclear. This CDR3 comprises 13 residues. Germline values: CDR1 LGHDT, CDR2 YNNKEL (reference sequence). V lost 0 bases to trimming and J lost 3 bases, with 5 bases between them. The CDR3 DNA reads TGTGCCAGCAGCCAAGATGGCTACTATGGCTACACCTTC. The encoded protein is CASSQDGYYGYTF.

The rearrangement uses TRBV5-4 and TRBJ1-2; no clear D gene. The CDR3 is made up of 12 amino acids. CDR1 and CDR2 (germline): SGHNT, YYREEE (reference sequence). The V end lost 1 base, the J end lost 1 base, and 2 bases lay between the germline ends. DNA of the CDR3: TGTGCCAGCAGCTTGATTAACTATGGCTACACCTTC. This sequence encodes CASSLINYGYTF.

CDR3 residues: CASSVTGNYGYTF. The CDR3 coding sequence is TGTGCCAGCAGTGTTACAGGAAACTATGGCTACACCTTC. This chain joins TRBV12-3 or TRBV12-4 and TRBJ1-2; D possibly corresponds to TRBD1 (5 bases). The V gene lost 5 bases and the J gene lost 2 bases, with 9 bases spanning the gap. The CDR3 is made up of 13 amino acids.

V gene TRBV11-1 combines with J gene TRBJ2-1, with D unresolved. Germline loops: CDR1 SGHAT, CDR2 FQDESV (reference sequence). The CDR3 covers 16 residues. Trimming removed 3 bases at V and 0 bases at J, with 12 bases between. Here the CDR3 reads CASSFLASSSYNEQFF. CDR3 DNA: TGTGCCAGCAGCTTCCTTGCGAGTAGCTCCTACAATGAGCAGTTCTTC.

Written as DNA, the CDR3 is TGTGCCAGCAGTTACATTGCCAGGGGGGAGCTGTTTTTT. Translation: CASSYIARGELFF. The chain couples TRBV6-6 to TRBJ2-2, with D uncertain. V lost 2 bases, J lost 8 bases, and 9 bases lay in between. CDR1 and CDR2 from the germline V gene are MNHNY and SVGAGI (reference sequence). This CDR3 has 13 amino acids.

This clone was seen just once. The V and J genes are TRBV11-3 and TRBJ2-2; D uncertain. Germline CDR1 reads SGHNT; CDR2 reads YENEEA. V dropped 3 bases and J dropped 7 bases, with 9 bases sitting between them. This CDR3 comprises 13 residues. CDR3 residues: CASSFITVGELFF. CDR3 bases: TGTGCCAGCAGCTTTATAACAGTCGGGGAGCTGTTTTTT.

Points on this clone: The same CDR3 is also encoded by other DNA sequences in this sample. The CDR3 DNA reads TGCAGTGCTCAGGGGAACACTGAAGCTTTCTTT. Encoded protein: CSAQGNTEAFF. The chain joins TRBV20-1 to TRBJ1-1, with D tentatively TRBD1 (5 bases). The V end lost 5 bases, the J end lost 1 base, and 5 bases lay between the germline ends. This CDR3 is built from 11 residues. Germline V gene sequence: CDR1 DFQATT, CDR2 SNEGSKA (reference sequence).

The DNA of the CDR3 is TGTGCCAGCAGCCGGACGGGCGTAGCTTTCTTT. This gives the protein CASSRTGVAFF. V gene TRBV7-9 combines with J gene TRBJ1-1; D uncertain. V was pared by 5 bases and J by 10 bases, with 11 bases between. Germline values: CDR1 SEHNR, CDR2 FQNEAQ (reference sequence). This CDR3 has 11 amino acids.